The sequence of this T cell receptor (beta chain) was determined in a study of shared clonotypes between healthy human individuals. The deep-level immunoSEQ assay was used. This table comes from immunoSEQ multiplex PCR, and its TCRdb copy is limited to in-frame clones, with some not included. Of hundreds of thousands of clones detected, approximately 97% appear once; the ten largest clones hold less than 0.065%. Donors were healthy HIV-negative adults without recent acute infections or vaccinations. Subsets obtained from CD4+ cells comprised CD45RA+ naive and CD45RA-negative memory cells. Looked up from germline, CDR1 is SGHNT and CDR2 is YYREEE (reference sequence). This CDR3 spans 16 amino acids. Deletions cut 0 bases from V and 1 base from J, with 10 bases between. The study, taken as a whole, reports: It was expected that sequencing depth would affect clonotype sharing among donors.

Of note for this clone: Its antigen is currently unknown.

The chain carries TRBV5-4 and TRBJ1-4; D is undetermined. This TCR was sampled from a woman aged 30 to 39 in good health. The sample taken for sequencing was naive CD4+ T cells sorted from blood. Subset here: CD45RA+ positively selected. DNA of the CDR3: TGTGCCAGCAGCTTGGCTCTGGGCGGAACTAATGAAAAACTGTTTTTT. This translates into CASSLALGGTNEKLFF. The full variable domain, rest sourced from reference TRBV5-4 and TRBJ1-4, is ETGVTQSPTHLIKTRGQQVTLRCSSQSGHNTVSWYQQALGQGPQFIFQYYREEENGRGNFPPRFSGLQFPNYSSELNVNALELDDSALYLCASSLALGGTNEKLFFGSGTQLSVL.